This T cell receptor beta chain emerged from a study of identical twins. Trimming pared 2 bases from V and 9 bases from J, leaving 11 bases between. CDR1 MNHEY and CDR2 SVGAGI come from the germline V gene. This CDR3 is built from 14 residues. This clonotype was counted between two and nine times. TCRdb called the 5' RACE reads again in MiXCR, with one record for every CDR3 protein. The data show around 550,000 distinct CDR3 sequences, nearly 15% seen once. These same data were also listed under a study on yellow fever vaccine responses in identical twins.

Sample: CD4+ T cells sorted from blood. This chain uses TRBV6-5 with TRBJ1-6; D gene ambiguous. This TCR came from a woman under 30 in good health. CDR3 residues: CASSYGVGSSPLHF. CDR3 nucleotides: TGTGCCAGCAGTTACGGGGTTGGTAGTTCACCCCTCCACTTT.